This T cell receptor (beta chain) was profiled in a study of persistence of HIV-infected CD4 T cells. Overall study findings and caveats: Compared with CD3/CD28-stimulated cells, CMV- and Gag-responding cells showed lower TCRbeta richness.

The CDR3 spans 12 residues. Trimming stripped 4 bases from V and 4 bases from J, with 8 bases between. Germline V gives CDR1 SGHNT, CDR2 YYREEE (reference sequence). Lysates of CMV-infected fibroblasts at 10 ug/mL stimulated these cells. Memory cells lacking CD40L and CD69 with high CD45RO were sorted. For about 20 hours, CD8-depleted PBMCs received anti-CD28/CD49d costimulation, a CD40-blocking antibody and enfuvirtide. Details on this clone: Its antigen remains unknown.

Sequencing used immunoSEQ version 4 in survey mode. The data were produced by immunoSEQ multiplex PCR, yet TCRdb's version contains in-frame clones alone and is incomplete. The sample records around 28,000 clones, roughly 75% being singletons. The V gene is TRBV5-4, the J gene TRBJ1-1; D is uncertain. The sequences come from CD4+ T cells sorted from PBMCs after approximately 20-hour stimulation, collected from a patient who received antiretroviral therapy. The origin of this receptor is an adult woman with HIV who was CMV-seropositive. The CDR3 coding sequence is TGTGCCAGCAGCAGCCCGGGCACTGAAGCTTTCTTT. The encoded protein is CASSSPGTEAFF.